This T cell receptor (beta chain) was retrieved from a study of T cells in Graves' hyperthyroidism and ophthalmopathy. CDR3 length: 15 amino acids. With V trimmed by 6 bases and J by 0 bases, 4 bases remained unmatched. Germline V gives CDR1 ENHRY, CDR2 SYGVKD. Authors of the study amplified TCR beta CDR3 regions from RNA transcripts. Initially, a first-round RT-PCR of the TCR CDR3 employed the HTBI primer set. TCRdb analysed the multiplex PCR reads with MiXCR anew, one entry per CDR3 protein. The table has hundreds of thousands of distinct CDR3 sequences, approximately 15% seen once; the top ten hold about 12%. Concerning this clonotype: Its antigen remains unidentified.

Points from the study as a whole: It was a median roughly 6.5 months before onset that the model predicted ophthalmopathy.

The receptor was isolated from a woman aged 45-59 years with Graves' ophthalmopathy. The V and J genes are TRBV10-3 and TRBJ1-3; 8 positions agree with TRBD1. The material sequenced was blood. Here the CDR3 DNA reads TGTGCCATCAGGAGGACAGGGCTCTCTGGAAACACCATATATTTT. Amino acids: CAIRRTGLSGNTIYF.